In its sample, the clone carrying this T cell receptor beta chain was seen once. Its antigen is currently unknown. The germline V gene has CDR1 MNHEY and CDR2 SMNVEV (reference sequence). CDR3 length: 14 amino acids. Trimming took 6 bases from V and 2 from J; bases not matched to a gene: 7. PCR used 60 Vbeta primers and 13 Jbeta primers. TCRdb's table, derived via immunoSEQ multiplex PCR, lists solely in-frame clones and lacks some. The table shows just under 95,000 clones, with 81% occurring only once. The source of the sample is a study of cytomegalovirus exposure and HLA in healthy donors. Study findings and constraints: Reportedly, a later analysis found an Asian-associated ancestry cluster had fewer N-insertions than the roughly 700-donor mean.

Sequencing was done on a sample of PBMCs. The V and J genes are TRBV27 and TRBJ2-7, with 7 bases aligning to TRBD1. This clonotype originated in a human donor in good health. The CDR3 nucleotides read TGTGCCAGCAGGGACCCGGGACAGACCTACGAGCAGTACTTC. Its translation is CASRDPGQTYEQYF.